Here is one T cell receptor (beta chain) with its context. These data come from a study of OX40 agonist ivuxolimab in advanced cancers. Trimming took off 0 bases at V and 2 bases at J, with 8 bases between the two ends. The CDR3 extends over 14 amino acids. Germline-derived CDR1 and CDR2 are MGHRA and YSYEKL. Clones were read by immunoSEQ multiplex PCR, and TCRdb kept only the in-frame ones, dropping some. Counted here are tens of thousands of clones, roughly 90% occurring once; the ten biggest clones make up roughly 10%. The sequencing used CD4+ or CD8+ T cells sorted from blood, collected in a trial of the OX40 agonist ivuxolimab. The chain employs TRBV4-1 and TRBJ2-7; D unclear. The source of this sequence is an adult with an advanced solid tumor such as melanoma, head and neck, liver or kidney cancer. DNA of the CDR3: TGCGCCAGCAGCCAAGATCTCCCTACCTACGAGCAGTACTTC. It codes for CASSQDLPTYEQYF.